This T cell receptor beta chain was retrieved from a study of blood T cell repertoires in COVID-19. Study background: From the United States, Italy and Spain came samples of acute and convalescent COVID-19. Sources were T cells, B-cell-depleted T cells, or PBMCs; the material itself was cDNA or gDNA.

The junction had 5 bases not matched to a gene; V was cut back by 0 bases and J by 8 bases. Germline lookup yields CDR1 SGHRS and CDR2 YFSETQ. The CDR3 is made up of 15 amino acids. As handled by the study authors: Cell counts per sample came from amplifying reference gene primers. Clones were read by immunoSEQ multiplex PCR, and TCRdb kept only the in-frame ones, dropping some. The V and J calls and clone size come from that table; D and trimming were worked out from the DNA. The sample has 150,000 to 200,000 clones; around four fifths are singletons. This sequence originates from a woman in her twenties or thirties with acute or convalescent COVID-19. The gene calls are TRBV5-1 and TRBJ1-4; TRBD1 matches at 9 bases. Input material: peripheral blood. This chain's CDR3 is CASSLGDRGKEKLFF. In DNA, the CDR3 is TGCGCCAGCAGCTTGGGTGACAGGGGGAAGGAAAAACTGTTTTTT.